The 24 T cell receptor beta chains listed next were all sequenced from one sample in a study of CD8 T cells in Susac syndrome. Random hexamers were used to reverse transcribe an amount of roughly 0.5 to 1 ug RNA. TCRdb ran MiXCR on the immunoSEQ multiplex PCR reads and lists one entry per CDR3 protein. The table lists almost 450,000 distinct CDR3 sequences, 75% to 90% of them singletons. The sample comprised CD8+ T cells from PBMCs. The receptor set was obtained from a human donor with multiple sclerosis.

The rearrangement links TRBV11-2 to TRBJ2-7, with D perhaps TRBD2 (6 bases). V lost 5 bases and J 12 bases, leaving 20 bases between the germline ends. The germline V gene has CDR1 SGHAT and CDR2 FQNNGV. This CDR3 contains 13 residues. In DNA, the CDR3 is TGTGCCAGCAGCGATGCCCTGGGACTCCCCGGGTACTTC. Protein product: CASSDALGLPGYF. The variable domain in full, with the rest retrieved from reference TRBV11-2 and TRBJ2-7, is EAGVAQSPRYKIIEKRQSVAFWCNPISGHATLYWYQQILGQGPKLLIQFQNNGVVDDSQLPKDRFSAERLKGVDSTLKIQPAKLEDSAVYLCASSDALGLPGYFGPGTRLTVT.

V is TRBV2 and J is TRBJ1-1; D is possibly TRBD1 (6 bases). The length of the CDR3 is 16 residues. V was cut by 8 bases and J by 8 bases, with 27 bases left in between. The V gene's germline CDR1 is SNHLY and CDR2 FYNNEI. CDR3 bases: TGTGCCAGCGACCTTTCGGGGACATCCTTTAGGGCGGAAGCTTTCTTT. This sequence encodes CASDLSGTSFRAEAFF.

The V and J genes are TRBV30 and TRBJ1-2; D unresolved. The CDR3 totals 14 residues. V shed 8 bases and J shed 3 bases, with 19 bases lying between them. CDR1 is GTSNPN and CDR2 is SVGIG in the germline V gene (reference sequence). The CDR3 here is CARPSEEGDYGYTF. CDR3 coding DNA: TGTGCCAGACCGTCTGAAGAGGGCGACTATGGCTACACCTTC.

The table lists this clonotype with a few counts. In DNA form, the CDR3 reads TGTGCCAGCTCATCTCCAAGCGAGACAATCCTCTACGAGCAGTACTTC. It yields the protein CASSSPSETILYEQYF. The rearrangement joins TRBV28 to TRBJ2-7; no definite D call. Trimming took 8 bases from V and 3 from J, leaving 23 bases between them. Looked up from germline, CDR1 is MDHEN and CDR2 is SYDVKM. This CDR3 has 16 amino acids.

The chain joins TRBV30 to TRBJ2-1, with TRBD2 matching over 7 bases. V was clipped by 4 bases and J by 0 bases; unmatched bases: 3. Germline CDR1 and CDR2: GTSNPN and SVGIG (reference sequence). This CDR3 region has 14 residues. The CDR3 sequence is CAWKTGGSYNEQFF. CDR3 bases: TGTGCCTGGAAGACGGGAGGCTCCTACAATGAGCAGTTCTTC. Using reference TRBV30 and TRBJ2-1 for the parts outside the CDR3, the full variable domain is SQTIHQWPATLVQPVGSPLSLECTVEGTSNPNLYWYRQAAGRGLQLLFYSVGIGQISSEVPQNLSASRPQDRQFILSSKKLLLSDSGFYLCAWKTGGSYNEQFFGPGTRLTVL.

The chain recombines TRBV5-1 with TRBJ1-1; the match to TRBD1 covers 7 bases. V shed 0 bases and J 0 bases; nucleotides not matched to a gene: 8. The CDR3 totals 17 residues. Germline V gives CDR1 SGHRS, CDR2 YFSETQ. In DNA, the CDR3 is TGCGCCAGCAGCTTGGTAGGTAGGGGGCCTATGAACACTGAAGCTTTCTTT. This gives the protein CASSLVGRGPMNTEAFF.

The chain recombines TRBV19 with TRBJ2-2, with 13 bases fitting TRBD2. CDR3 length: 15 residues. From germline, CDR1 is LNHDA and CDR2 SQIVND (reference sequence). J lost 10 bases, V lost 3 bases, and 5 bases had no gene match. The DNA for the CDR3 is TGTGCCAGTAGTATCGCCGGACTAGCGGGAGCGGAGCTGTTTTTT. Residues: CASSIAGLAGAELFF.

This chain links TRBV7-6 with TRBJ2-3; D gene uncertain. The CDR3 has 15 amino acids. The V gene's germline CDR1 is SGHVS and CDR2 FNYEAQ. V was pared by 1 base and J by 0 bases, with 8 bases between. The CDR3: CASSLGLGSTDTQYF. The CDR3 nucleotides are TGTGCCAGCAGCTTAGGTCTGGGGAGCACAGATACGCAGTATTTT.

This chain joins TRBV4-1 and TRBJ1-5, with D unresolved. The CDR3 is 14 residues long. V gave up 1 base and J gave up 6 bases, with 10 bases separating them. The germline gives CDR1 MGHRA, CDR2 YSYEKL. The DNA of the CDR3 is TGCGCCAGCAGCCAAGGGTCGGCTAGTCAGCCCCAGCATTTT. This codes for CASSQGSASQPQHF.

V and J are TRBV12-3 or TRBV12-4 and TRBJ2-6, with 11 bases identical to TRBD1. This CDR3 is 17 amino acids long. Germline trimming cut 3 bases from V and 5 bases from J; bases unmatched to any gene: 6. CDR3 sequence (DNA): TGTGCCAGCAGTTTTGGACAGGGGGCTATGAGGGCCAACGTCCTGACTTTC. This encodes CASSFGQGAMRANVLTF.

This clonotype was seen a handful of times. V and J are TRBV2 and TRBJ2-7; no definite D call. V was trimmed by 1 base and J by 2 bases, leaving 6 bases between them. Germline values: CDR1 SNHLY, CDR2 FYNNEI. The CDR3 is 13 residues long. The CDR3 here is CASSEGGTYEQYF. The CDR3 nucleotides read TGTGCCAGCAGTGAAGGCGGCACCTACGAGCAGTACTTC.

This chain links TRBV19 with TRBJ1-1; the D is unclear. Germline CDR1 LNHDA, CDR2 SQIVND (reference sequence). The CDR3 has 13 residues. Trimming shortened V by 5 bases and J by 7 bases, and 14 bases separated the two germline ends. In DNA form, the CDR3 reads TGTGCCAGTAGTCCCGGGGAACGGTATGAAGCTTTCTTT. Protein: CASSPGERYEAFF.

The gene calls are TRBV28 and TRBJ2-2, with a tentative D call TRBD2 (6 bases). The length of the CDR3 is 14 residues. CDR1 and CDR2 from the germline V gene are MDHEN and SYDVKM. Trimming removed 3 bases at V and 6 bases at J, with 11 bases between. This CDR3 reads CASSLGSGPGELFF. CDR3 nucleotide sequence: TGTGCCAGCAGTTTGGGTAGCGGCCCCGGGGAGCTGTTTTTT.

This clonotype was seen only a few times. The CDR3 loop is CASSLGGDIDFYGYTF. DNA of the CDR3: TGTGCCAGCAGCTTGGGAGGGGACATAGACTTCTATGGCTACACCTTC. V is TRBV7-9 and J is TRBJ1-2; perhaps TRBD1 as D (6 bases). CDR1 and CDR2 from the germline V gene are SEHNR and FQNEAQ (reference sequence). The V end lost 3 bases, the J end lost 4 bases, and 18 bases lay between the germline ends. The CDR3 is made up of 16 amino acids.

This chain joins TRBV27 and TRBJ1-5, with 7 bases matching TRBD1. Germline trimming cut 2 bases from V and 10 bases from J; bases unmatched to any gene: 5. The germline gives CDR1 MNHEY, CDR2 SMNVEV (reference sequence). The length of the CDR3 is 13 residues. The CDR3 nucleotides are TGTGCCAGCAGTTTAAGGGGGCTTCATCCCCAGCATTTT. Protein product: CASSLRGLHPQHF.

This sequence joins TRBV28 and TRBJ1-2; D gene unclear. CDR3 size: 14 residues. V lost 2 bases to trimming and J lost 1 base, with 8 bases between them. Germline loops: CDR1 MDHEN, CDR2 SYDVKM. CDR3 in DNA: TGTGCCAGCAGTTTAGTCGCGGATAACTATGGCTACACCTTC. Protein product: CASSLVADNYGYTF.

The rearrangement uses TRBV28 and TRBJ2-7; 9 nucleotides align to TRBD2. Germline CDR1 is MDHEN and CDR2 is SYDVKM. V was clipped by 2 bases and J by 5 bases; unmatched bases: 7. The CDR3 has 15 residues. CDR3 in amino acids: CASSLALAGRHEQYF. The CDR3 coding sequence is TGTGCCAGCAGTTTAGCCCTAGCGGGACGGCACGAGCAGTACTTC.

The V and J genes are TRBV27 and TRBJ1-1; no reliable D call. The length of the CDR3 is 14 residues. CDR1 and CDR2 (germline): MNHEY, SMNVEV (reference sequence). With 6 bases removed from V and 1 base from J, the gap between germline ends came to 12 bases. The CDR3 nucleotides read TGTGCCAGCAGCTATGGAGTTGAGAACACTGAAGCTTTCTTT. Translating gives CASSYGVENTEAFF.

V and J are TRBV10-2 and TRBJ2-2; D is unclear. This CDR3 comprises 13 residues. CDR1 is WSHSY and CDR2 is SAAADI in the germline V gene. V was shortened by 7 bases and J by 1 base, with 7 bases between the two germline ends. The CDR3: CASNVENTGELFF. The CDR3 DNA reads TGCGCCAGCAACGTAGAGAACACCGGGGAGCTGTTTTTT.

This clonotype was seen a single time. V and J are TRBV7-8 and TRBJ2-1; TRBD1 is a possible D gene (6 bases). Germline V gene data show CDR1 as SGHVS and CDR2 as FQNEAQ. The CDR3 covers 15 residues. Trimming cost V 2 bases and J 7 bases, with 15 bases left between them. This CDR3 reads CASSLFGRQENEQFF. DNA for the CDR3: TGTGCCAGCAGCTTATTCGGTAGACAGGAAAATGAGCAGTTCTTC.

The chain combines TRBV30 with TRBJ1-1; tentative D call: TRBD1 (5 bases). This CDR3 comprises 13 residues. Germline values: CDR1 GTSNPN, CDR2 SVGIG (reference sequence). V was shortened by 5 bases and J by 0 bases, with 10 bases between the two germline ends. The CDR3 DNA sequence: TGTGCCTGGGACAGAATCATGAACACTGAAGCTTTCTTT. It codes for CAWDRIMNTEAFF.

V is TRBV11-1 and J is TRBJ1-4, with D possibly matching TRBD1 (5 bases). The CDR3 totals 15 residues. Germline assignment: CDR1 SGHAT and CDR2 FQDESV (reference sequence). Trimming removed 6 bases from V and 6 bases from J, with 17 bases in between. The CDR3 DNA reads TGTGCCAGCAGACCCTCCGGGGGGTCGGATGAAAAACTGTTTTTT. This gives the protein CASRPSGGSDEKLFF.

This clonotype appeared once. Germline is not matched at one junction end, which may reflect a read error. The chain employs TRBV2 and TRBJ2-6; 7 bases fit TRBD1. Germline V CDR1 and CDR2: SNHLY, FYNNEI. The CDR3 length is 18 residues. CDR3 in amino acids: CASSETGAIVSGANVLIF. The CDR3 DNA follows: TGTGCCAGCAGTGAAACAGGGGCGATAGTCTCTGGGGCCAACGTCCTGATTTTC.

The chain links TRBV6-2 or TRBV6-3 to TRBJ2-1; 8 nucleotides align to TRBD1. This CDR3 is built from 12 residues. Trimming cost V 2 bases and J 10 bases; bases outside gene matches: 1. The germline V gene encodes CDR1 MNHEY and CDR2 SVGEGT. DNA of the CDR3: TGTGCCAGCAGTTACGGGGACAGGGAGCAGTTCTTC. This codes for CASSYGDREQFF.